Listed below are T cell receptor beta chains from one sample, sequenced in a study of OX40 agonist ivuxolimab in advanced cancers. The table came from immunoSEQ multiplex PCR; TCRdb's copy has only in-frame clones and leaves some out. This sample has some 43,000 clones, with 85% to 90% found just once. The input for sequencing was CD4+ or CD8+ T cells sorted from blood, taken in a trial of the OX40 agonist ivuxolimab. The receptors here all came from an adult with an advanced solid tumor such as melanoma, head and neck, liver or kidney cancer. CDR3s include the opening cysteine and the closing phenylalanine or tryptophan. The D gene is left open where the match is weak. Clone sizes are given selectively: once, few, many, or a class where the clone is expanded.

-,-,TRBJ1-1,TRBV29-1,TGCAGCGTTGACAGGAACACTGAAGCTTTCTTT,CSVDRNTEAFF
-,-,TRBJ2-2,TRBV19,TGTGCCAGTAGTCCCTTCGGCATGGGGGAGCTGTTTTTT,CASSPFGMGELFF
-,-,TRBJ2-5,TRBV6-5,TGTGCCAGCAGCCTGGGCAGAGACCAAGAGACCCAGTACTTC,CASSLGRDQETQYF
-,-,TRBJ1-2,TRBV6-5,TGTGCCAGCAGTTACTCGGGAGGGTTTGGCTACACCTTC,CASSYSGGFGYTF
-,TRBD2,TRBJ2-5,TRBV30,TGTGCCTGGAGTAGGCTAGCGGGGGGGCCTTCGGTTGTAGAGACCCAGTACTTC,CAWSRLAGGPSVVETQYF
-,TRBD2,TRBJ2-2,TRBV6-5,TGTGCCAGCAGTTTAAGCGGGAGTAACACCGGGGAGCTGTTTTTT,CASSLSGSNTGELFF
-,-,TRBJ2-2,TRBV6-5,TGTGCCAGCAGTTACTCTCCAACGGGGGAGCTGTTTTTT,CASSYSPTGELFF
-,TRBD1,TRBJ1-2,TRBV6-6,TGTGCCAGCAGTTACACCGCAGGGGGCGAGTCCCGGGGCTACACCTTC,CASSYTAGGESRGYTF
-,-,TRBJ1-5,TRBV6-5,TGTGCCAGCAGCGCAGGGTTTGACAATCAGCCCCAGCATTTT,CASSAGFDNQPQHF
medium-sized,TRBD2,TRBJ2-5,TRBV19,TGTGCCAGTAGTATAGCTAGCGGAAGCCCAGAGACCCAGTACTTC,CASSIASGSPETQYF
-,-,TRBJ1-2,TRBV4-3,TGCGCCAGCAGCCAGGGGGGAGAAGGCTACACCTTC,CASSQGGEGYTF
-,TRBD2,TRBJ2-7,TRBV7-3,TGTGCCAGCAGCTTCACTGGGACTAGCGGTACCTACGAGCAGTACTTC,CASSFTGTSGTYEQYF
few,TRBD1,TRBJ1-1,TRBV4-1,TGCGCCAGCAGCCTGAGACAGGGCTGGAGGGACACTGAAGCTTTCTTT,CASSLRQGWRDTEAFF
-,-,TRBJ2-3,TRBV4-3,TGCGCCAGCAGCCAAGAAAGCACAGATACGCAGTATTTT,CASSQESTDTQYF
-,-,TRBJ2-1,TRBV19,TGTGCCAGTAGTATTTGGGGGGGGACAGGTGATGAGCAGTTCTTC,CASSIWGGTGDEQFF
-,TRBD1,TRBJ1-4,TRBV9,TGTGCCAGCAGCGGCGACAGGGGCGAAGAAAAACTGTTTTTT,CASSGDRGEEKLFF
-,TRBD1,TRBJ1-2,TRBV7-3,TGTGCCAGCAGCCCGGACAGGGCTAACTATGGCTACACCTTC,CASSPDRANYGYTF
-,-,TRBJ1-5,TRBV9,TGTGCCAGCAGCTATGGAGGCGGCAATCAGCCCCAGCATTTT,CASSYGGGNQPQHF
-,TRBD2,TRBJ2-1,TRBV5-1,TGCGCCAGCAGCGACAGACTAGCGGGAGCCTACAATGAGCAGTTCTTC,CASSDRLAGAYNEQFF
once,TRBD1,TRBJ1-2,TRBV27,TGTGCCAGCAGTTTCTCCGGGACAGGGGGGCGTTTTGGCTACACCTTC,CASSFSGTGGRFGYTF
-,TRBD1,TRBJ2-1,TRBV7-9,TGTGCCAGCAGCCAGACAGGGGGAACCTACAATGAGCAGTTCTTC,CASSQTGGTYNEQFF
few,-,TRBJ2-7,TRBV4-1,TGCGCCAGCAGCCAAGACAATGGCCCCTCCTACGAGCAGTACTTC,CASSQDNGPSYEQYF
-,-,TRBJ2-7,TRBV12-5,TGTGCTAGTGGTTTATCGGGGGCGAACGAGCAGTACTTC,CASGLSGANEQYF
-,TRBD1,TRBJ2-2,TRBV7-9,TGTGCCAGCAGCTCGACAGGGGAGAGCACCGGGGAGCTGTTTTTT,CASSSTGESTGELFF
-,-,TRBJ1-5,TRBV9,TGTGCCAGCAGCGTAGAGGCTGGTCCTGGCAATCAGCCCCAGCATTTT,CASSVEAGPGNQPQHF
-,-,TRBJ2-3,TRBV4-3,TGCGCCAGCAGCCAAGGGGTCCACGGGACTAGCACAGATACGCAGTATTTT,CASSQGVHGTSTDTQYF
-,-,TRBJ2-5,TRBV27,TGTGCCAGCAGTTCGACAACCTGGGAGACCCAGTACTTC,CASSSTTWETQYF
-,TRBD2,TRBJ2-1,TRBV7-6,TGTGCCAGCAGCCGGAGACCTCGGCTAGCGGGGTGTAATGAGCAGTTCTTC,CASSRRPRLAGCNEQFF
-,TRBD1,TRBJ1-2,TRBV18,TGTGCCAGCTCACCACCGGGACAGGGGGCGAACTATGGCTACACCTTC,CASSPPGQGANYGYTF
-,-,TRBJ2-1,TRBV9,TGTGCCAGCAGCGTCGACGATGAGCAGTTCTTC,CASSVDDEQFF
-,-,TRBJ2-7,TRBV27,TGTGCCAGCAGTTCAGGGGTTTCCTACGAGCAGTACTTC,CASSSGVSYEQYF